These 15 T cell receptor beta chains were sequenced from one sample in a study of T cells after yellow fever vaccination. TCRdb used MiXCR to reprocess the 5' RACE reads, holding one entry per CDR3 protein. The sample has a few hundred thousand distinct CDR3 sequences; 9.5% to 13% are singletons. The specimen was PBMCs, collected on the day of the first yellow fever vaccination. These receptors were obtained from a man in his late teens or twenties who received the YFV17D yellow fever vaccine.

Written as DNA, the CDR3 is TGTGCCAGTAGTATGGGGACAGCGGGAGAGCCCCAGCATTTT. Translation gives CASSMGTAGEPQHF. The chain couples TRBV19 to TRBJ1-5; 7 nucleotides match TRBD1. CDR3 length: 14 amino acids. V gave up 3 bases and J gave up 8 bases; unmatched junction bases: 7. CDR1 is LNHDA and CDR2 is SQIVND in the germline V gene (reference sequence).

Only a few counts were recorded for this clonotype. The genes are TRBV9 and TRBJ2-2; D gene unclear. The CDR3 spans 15 residues. V gave up 1 base and J gave up 4 bases, with 11 bases separating them. The germline gives CDR1 SGDLS, CDR2 YYNGEE. CDR3 in amino acids: CASSVIGRSTGELFF. The DNA for the CDR3 is TGTGCCAGCAGCGTAATAGGCAGAAGCACCGGGGAGCTGTTTTTT.

This chain connects TRBV18 to TRBJ2-5, with D hard to call. CDR1 and CDR2 from the germline V gene are KGHSH and LQKENI. Between the trimmed V and J ends, which lost 0 bases and 1 base, there was a span of 9 bases. CDR3 length: 15 residues. The CDR3 bases are TGTGCCAGCTCACCACCGGGCCCCCTCCAAGAGACCCAGTACTTC. It translates to CASSPPGPLQETQYF.

The V and J genes are TRBV6-5 and TRBJ2-5, with a possible D match to TRBD1 (6 bases). The CDR3 spans 16 residues. With 0 bases removed from V and 2 bases from J, the gap between germline ends came to 13 bases. Per germline, CDR1 MNHEY and CDR2 SVGAGI. The chain's CDR3 is CASSYSISQGQETQYF. CDR3 nucleotides: TGTGCCAGCAGTTACTCGATCTCGCAGGGGCAAGAGACCCAGTACTTC.

This clonotype has only a few counts. The rearrangement links TRBV7-2 to TRBJ1-2; the match to TRBD1 covers 7 bases. Germline V gene sequence: CDR1 SGHTA, CDR2 FQGNSA. Germline trimming cut 3 bases from V and 2 bases from J; bases unmatched to any gene: 3. CDR3 size: 14 residues. CDR3 bases: TGTGCCAGCAGCTTGGACAGGCACAACTATGGCTACACCTTC. It specifies CASSLDRHNYGYTF.

V is TRBV7-8 and J is TRBJ1-4, with a possible D match to TRBD1 (6 bases). Germline CDR1 reads SGHVS; CDR2 reads FQNEAQ. CDR3 length: 15 amino acids. The V end was cut by 2 bases, the J end by 7 bases, with 14 bases between. CDR3: CASSLNLGGREKLFF. DNA of the CDR3: TGTGCCAGCAGCTTAAATCTGGGGGGCCGTGAAAAACTGTTTTTT.

This clonotype was counted a few times. The chain couples TRBV10-3 to TRBJ2-3, with D perhaps matching TRBD1 (6 bases). CDR1 and CDR2 from the germline V gene are ENHRY and SYGVKD. The V and J ends lost 0 bases and 2 bases respectively, with 12 bases between them. This CDR3 is built from 16 residues. The CDR3 DNA sequence: TGTGCCATCAGTGAGTCGGGGGCTAGCAACACAGATACGCAGTATTTT. Its translation is CAISESGASNTDTQYF.

This clonotype was counted ten times or more. The chain uses TRBV12-3 or TRBV12-4 and TRBJ2-2; either TRBD1 or TRBD2 may fit D (5 bases each). This CDR3 spans 17 amino acids. V dropped 5 bases and J dropped 8 bases, with 24 bases sitting between them. The CDR3 DNA sequence: TGTGCCAGCAGTCCGCGAGGGTCCGGGGCCGCTGCTGGGGAGCTGTTTTTT. It translates to CASSPRGSGAAAGELFF.

The genes are TRBV7-2 and TRBJ2-5; tentative D call: TRBD2 (5 bases). The CDR3 extends over 14 amino acids. Germline loops: CDR1 SGHTA, CDR2 FQGNSA. V was cut by 10 bases and J by 4 bases, with 19 bases left in between. CDR3 nucleotides: TGTGCCACCTGCCCCCGGCGGGCGGGAGAGACCCAGTACTTC. The encoded protein is CATCPRRAGETQYF.

Ten or more counts support this clonotype. The rearrangement uses TRBV5-1 and TRBJ2-5, with D possibly being TRBD2 (6 bases). The V end was cut by 3 bases, the J end by 2 bases, with 14 bases between. The CDR3 length is 15 residues. The germline V gene encodes CDR1 SGHRS and CDR2 YFSETQ. The chain's CDR3 is CASSYLANYQETQYF. CDR3 coding DNA: TGCGCCAGCAGCTATCTAGCGAATTATCAAGAGACCCAGTACTTC.

In this sample, this clonotype turned up a few times. The gene calls are TRBV2 and TRBJ2-3; D gene ambiguous. The ends were cut back, 5 bases at V and 2 bases at J, with 5 bases in the middle. The CDR3 totals 12 residues. The V gene's germline CDR1 is SNHLY and CDR2 FYNNEI. This chain's CDR3 is CASSKYTDTQYF. Here the CDR3 DNA reads TGTGCCAGCAGTAAATACACAGATACGCAGTATTTT. Combining the CDR3 with reference TRBV2 and TRBJ2-3 gives the whole variable domain EPEVTQTPSHQVTQMGQEVILRCVPISNHLYFYWYRQILGQKVEFLVSFYNNEISEKSEIFDDQFSVERPDGSNFTLKIRSTKLEDSAMYFCASSKYTDTQYFGPGTRLTVL.

This clonotype occurred a few times. V and J are TRBV23-1 and TRBJ2-7; the match to TRBD1 covers 7 bases. TRBV23-1 is an ORF; its function is uncertain. The CDR3 totals 14 residues. The ends lost 2 bases at V and 3 bases at J; junction bases unmatched: 4. In DNA, the CDR3 is TGCGCCAGCAGTCAAATGACAGGGAACTACGAGCAGTACGTC. Its protein is CASSQMTGNYEQYV.

This clonotype showed up just a few times. CDR3 in amino acids: CASSPTRNSYNEQFF. The DNA for the CDR3 is TGTGCCAGCAGCCCTACTCGCAACTCCTACAATGAGCAGTTCTTC. The chain joins TRBV5-4 to TRBJ2-1; D is unclear. The length of the CDR3 is 15 residues. V was shortened by 4 bases and J by 0 bases, with 11 bases between the two germline ends. CDR1 is SGHNT and CDR2 is YYREEE in the germline V gene (reference sequence).

This clonotype appeared a few times. A junction boundary mismatches the germline segment, possibly from a read error. The J gene is TRBJ2-7, the V gene TRBV12-3 or TRBV12-4; 11 bases agree with TRBD1. This CDR3 has 11 amino acids. The DNA of the CDR3 is TGTGCCAGCAGTGGACAGGGGGCGAAGGACTTC. Its protein product is CASSGQGAKDF.

The chain is built from TRBV15 and TRBJ2-3; 8 bases are a match to TRBD1. V trimming: 1 base; J trimming: 3 bases; junction bases outside the gene matches: 6. Germline CDR1 reads LNHNV; CDR2 reads YYDKDF (reference sequence). The CDR3 has 16 residues. CDR3 sequence: CATSRVMTGATDTQYF. The CDR3 nucleotides read TGTGCCACCAGCAGAGTTATGACAGGGGCGACAGATACGCAGTATTTT.